The 22 T cell receptor beta chains presented below share a single source sample, sequenced in a study of T cell changes during pregnancy in multiple sclerosis. Profiling relied on immunoSEQ multiplex PCR, and the TCRdb table lists in-frame clones only, not all of them. The sample holds about 110,000 clones, 91% seen once. Sequencing used peripheral blood, obtained before pregnancy. The source of these receptors is a female donor with multiple sclerosis, enrolled in a pregnancy study.

The chain uses TRBV27 and TRBJ1-1, with TRBD1 as a possible D gene (6 bases). Germline CDR1 and CDR2: MNHEY and SMNVEV (reference sequence). This CDR3 is built from 13 residues. Trimming took 2 bases from V and 11 from J, leaving 15 bases between them. Here the CDR3 reads CASSLALGQGAFF. CDR3 DNA: TGTGCCAGCAGTTTAGCACTGGGCCAGGGGGCTTTCTTT.

The genes are TRBV5-4 and TRBJ2-5; 13 positions match TRBD2. V was pared by 0 bases and J by 0 bases, with 2 bases of the junction left unmatched. The CDR3 loop spans 17 amino acids. Germline-derived CDR1 and CDR2 are SGHNT and YYREEE (reference sequence). This CDR3 is CASSLVLAGGYQETQYF. The CDR3 bases are TGTGCCAGCAGCTTGGTACTAGCGGGAGGGTACCAAGAGACCCAGTACTTC. Full variable domain (rest looked up from reference TRBV5-4 and TRBJ2-5): ETGVTQSPTHLIKTRGQQVTLRCSSQSGHNTVSWYQQALGQGPQFIFQYYREEENGRGNFPPRFSGLQFPNYSSELNVNALELDDSALYLCASSLVLAGGYQETQYFGPGTRLLVL.

The CDR3 spells CASSFGRGTSSYEQYF. Here the CDR3 DNA reads TGTGCCAGCAGTTTTGGGCGGGGCACGAGCTCCTACGAGCAGTACTTC. This rearrangement joins TRBV27 to TRBJ2-7, with D maybe TRBD2 (6 bases). The CDR3 covers 16 residues. Germline CDR1 and CDR2: MNHEY and SMNVEV (reference sequence). V lost 3 bases, J lost 0 bases, and 15 bases lay in between.

The gene calls are TRBV7-8 and TRBJ2-5; 7 bases fit TRBD1. V shed 4 bases and J 5 bases; nucleotides not matched to a gene: 1. CDR3 size: 12 residues. Germline CDR1 and CDR2: SGHVS and FQNEAQ. The CDR3 DNA is TGTGCCAGCAGCTCACAGGGGGAGACCCAGTACTTC. It codes for CASSSQGETQYF.

The chain links TRBV7-3 to TRBJ2-3, with a weak D call TRBD2 (6 bases). This CDR3 has 14 amino acids. Germline CDR1 is SGHTA and CDR2 is FQGTGA. Trimming removed 3 bases from V and 5 bases from J, with 12 bases in between. The CDR3 DNA follows: TGTGCCAGCAGCTTCGGCGGGGCCGAAGATACGCAGTATTTT. Protein sequence: CASSFGGAEDTQYF.

This clone was detected only once. J is TRBJ2-3 and V is TRBV7-2; D is uncertain. In germline, CDR1 is SGHTA, CDR2 FQGNSA. The CDR3 length is 15 residues. V was cut by 1 base and J by 2 bases, with 10 bases left in between. The CDR3 reads CASSLVGRSTDTQYF. The CDR3 DNA sequence: TGTGCCAGCAGCTTAGTCGGCAGGTCCACAGATACGCAGTATTTT.

This sequence joins TRBV6-1 and TRBJ2-3; D gene uncertain. CDR3 size: 15 residues. Deletions cut 3 bases from V and 3 bases from J, with 13 bases between. Germline V gives CDR1 MNHNS, CDR2 SASEGT. CDR3 coding DNA: TGTGCCAGCAGTGACCTCCTAGTGAGAACAGATACGCAGTATTTT. This encodes CASSDLLVRTDTQYF.

The rearrangement uses TRBV6-6 and TRBJ2-7; perhaps TRBD2 as D (7 bases). V was clipped by 0 bases and J by 7 bases, with 16 bases between them. The CDR3 is made up of 15 amino acids. Germline V CDR1 and CDR2: MNHNY, SVGAGI (reference sequence). In DNA, the CDR3 is TGTGCCAGCAGTTACTCCCGGGGGGCCTTAAAGGAGCAGTACTTC. It specifies CASSYSRGALKEQYF.

The chain uses TRBV30 and TRBJ2-1; D possibly corresponds to TRBD2 (6 bases). Trimming took off 1 base at V and 1 base at J, with 11 bases between the two ends. The CDR3 spans 15 residues. Germline V CDR1 and CDR2: GTSNPN, SVGIG (reference sequence). CDR3 DNA sequence: TGTGCCTGGAGTGAGCGGGCGCTATCCTACAATGAGCAGTTCTTC. Translated, it gives CAWSERALSYNEQFF.

The rearrangement uses TRBV11-3 and TRBJ2-7, with 12 bases that match TRBD1. Losses at the gene ends were 2 bases for V and 5 bases for J; bases not matched to a gene: 4. CDR1 is SGHNT and CDR2 is YENEEA in the germline V gene. This CDR3 has 15 residues. CDR3 bases: TGTGCCAGCAGCTTAATCGGGACAGGGGGCGACGAGCAGTACTTC. It is translated as CASSLIGTGGDEQYF.

The chain uses TRBV28 and TRBJ1-2; 8 positions agree with TRBD1. Germline loops: CDR1 MDHEN, CDR2 SYDVKM. Losses at the gene ends were 4 bases for V and 5 bases for J; bases not matched to a gene: 9. The CDR3 sequence is 15 residues long. The CDR3 protein is CASSSQGATRYGYTF. In nucleotides, the CDR3 is TGTGCCAGCAGTTCGCAGGGGGCTACGAGGTATGGCTACACCTTC.

The rearrangement uses TRBV7-9 and TRBJ2-7; 10 bases are shared with TRBD2. Germline assignment: CDR1 SEHNR and CDR2 FQNEAQ (reference sequence). This CDR3 comprises 15 residues. J was trimmed by 7 bases and V by 7 bases; bases with no gene match: 13. CDR3 sequence reads: CASIAGGHPLEEQYF. As DNA, the CDR3 is TGTGCCAGCATAGCGGGGGGCCACCCTTTAGAGGAGCAGTACTTC.

This clone was seen once. The chain links TRBV7-2 to TRBJ1-2, with 10 bases matching TRBD1. V lost 3 bases to trimming and J lost 0 bases; unmatched junction nucleotides: 1. The CDR3 has 15 residues. Germline V gives CDR1 SGHTA, CDR2 FQGNSA. The CDR3 DNA reads TGTGCCAGCAGCTTCGGGACAGGGGCTAACTATGGCTACACCTTC. Translation gives CASSFGTGANYGYTF.

The rearrangement uses TRBV4-3 and TRBJ1-6; maybe TRBD1 (5 bases). CDR3 length equals 15 residues. The V gene's germline CDR1 is LGHNA and CDR2 YSLEER. Trimming took off 3 bases at V and 5 bases at J, with 11 bases between the two ends. CDR3 nucleotides: TGCGCCAGCAGCCACGCTGGGGGGAATAATTCACCCCTCCACTTT. Amino acid sequence: CASSHAGGNNSPLHF.

This sequence joins TRBV6-4 and TRBJ1-2, with TRBD1 matching 12 bases. CDR3 size: 17 residues. The V gene end was trimmed by 0 bases and the J gene end by 4 bases; junction bases not matched to a gene: 6. The germline CDR1 and CDR2 sequences are MRHNA and SNTAGT. The CDR3 DNA reads as TGTGCCAGCAGTGACTCCTGGGACAGGGGGCACTGCTATGGCTACACCTTC. It codes for CASSDSWDRGHCYGYTF.

The V call is TRBV6-5, the J call TRBJ2-7, with 11 bases aligning to TRBD2. This CDR3 region has 15 residues. Trimming took 6 bases from V and 4 from J; bases not matched to a gene: 8. The germline CDR1 and CDR2 sequences are MNHEY and SVGAGI. CDR3 sequence (DNA): TGTGCCAGCAGCTACACTAGCGGGAGACCTTACGAGCAGTACTTC. The encoded protein is CASSYTSGRPYEQYF.

V is TRBV6-1 and J is TRBJ2-3; TRBD2 matches 12 bases. V lost 4 bases to trimming and J lost 6 bases; unmatched junction nucleotides: 11. From germline, CDR1 is MNHNS and CDR2 SASEGT. The CDR3 runs to 17 residues. CDR3 bases: TGTGCCAGCAGTGCAAATAGGACTAGCGGGGATTGGGATACGCAGTATTTT. It translates to CASSANRTSGDWDTQYF.

The chain combines TRBV27 with TRBJ2-5, with 8 bases fitting TRBD2. The junction had 7 bases not matched to a gene; V was cut back by 5 bases and J by 5 bases. This CDR3 is 14 amino acids long. The germline V gene has CDR1 MNHEY and CDR2 SMNVEV (reference sequence). CDR3 DNA: TGTGCCAGCAGTACCCGCCCGGGGGGGGAGACCCAGTACTTC. Protein: CASSTRPGGETQYF.

The J gene is TRBJ2-7, the V gene TRBV28; D perhaps matches TRBD2 (6 bases). Trimming removed 6 bases from V and 2 bases from J, with 14 bases in between. The germline V gene has CDR1 MDHEN and CDR2 SYDVKM. The length of the CDR3 is 14 residues. CDR3 sequence: CASRQSGQTYEQYF. The CDR3 DNA follows: TGTGCCAGCAGGCAAAGCGGGCAGACCTACGAGCAGTACTTC.

The chain has TRBV5-1 and TRBJ2-2, with 9 bases identical to TRBD1. Per the germline V gene, CDR1 is SGHRS and CDR2 is YFSETQ. This CDR3 has 16 residues. V was clipped by 0 bases and J by 6 bases; unmatched bases: 6. This chain's CDR3 is CASSLGGTGSSGELFF. The CDR3 coding sequence is TGCGCCAGCAGCTTGGGCGGGACAGGGAGTTCCGGGGAGCTGTTTTTT.

The chain combines TRBV7-2 with TRBJ2-3, with D perhaps TRBD2 (7 bases). CDR1 and CDR2 (germline): SGHTA, FQGNSA. V was cut by 8 bases and J by 0 bases, with 12 bases left in between. The CDR3 has 14 amino acids. This chain's CDR3 is CASLGGPSTDTQYF. The CDR3 DNA follows: TGTGCCAGCCTGGGGGGGCCTAGCACAGATACGCAGTATTTT.

The rearrangement joins TRBV25-1 to TRBJ1-5, with D uncertain. Germline CDR1 MGHDK, CDR2 SYGVNS. This CDR3 contains 14 residues. V lost 5 bases and J 0 bases, leaving 8 bases between the germline ends. This CDR3 is CASSPGNSNQPQHF. The CDR3 region has the DNA TGTGCCAGCAGTCCGGGGAATAGCAATCAGCCCCAGCATTTT. Variable domain in full (rest from reference TRBV25-1 and TRBJ1-5): EADIYQTPRYLVIGTGKKITLECSQTMGHDKMYWYQQDPGMELHLIHYSYGVNSTEKGDLSSESTVSRIRTEHFPLTLESARPSHTSQYLCASSPGNSNQPQHFGDGTRLSIL.